This passage covers 24 T cell receptor beta chains from one sample sequenced in a study of early T cells in non-severe SARS-CoV-2 infection. TCRdb recomputed calls from the 5' RACE reads with MiXCR, one row per CDR3 protein. This table has around 70,000 distinct CDR3 sequences, approximately 12% appearing once. Sequenced sample: whole blood. The source is an adult who was a healthcare worker with PCR-confirmed SARS-CoV-2 infection or an uninfected control (not recorded which).

This clonotype was found many times. The chain couples TRBV7-9 to TRBJ2-3, with D possibly called TRBD1 or TRBD2 (5 bases each). V lost 4 bases, J lost 6 bases, and 14 bases lay in between. Germline V CDR1 and CDR2: SEHNR, FQNEAQ (reference sequence). This CDR3 is 14 amino acids long. Here the CDR3 DNA reads TGTGCCAGCAGCTCAGAGTTGGGGGTTGATACGCAGTATTTT. The encoded protein is CASSSELGVDTQYF. Variable domain in full (rest from reference TRBV7-9 and TRBJ2-3): DTGVSQNPRHKITKRGQNVTFRCDPISEHNRLYWYRQTLGQGPEFLTYFQNEAQLEKSRLLSDRFSAERPKGSFSTLEIQRTEQGDSAMYLCASSSELGVDTQYFGPGTRLTVL.

The rearrangement uses TRBV29-1 and TRBJ1-1; unclear D gene. Per the germline V gene, CDR1 is SQVTM and CDR2 is ANQGSEA. V shed 4 bases and J shed 0 bases, with 6 bases lying between them. The length of the CDR3 is 12 residues. The CDR3: CSVAEMNTEAFF. CDR3 DNA: TGCAGCGTTGCAGAGATGAACACTGAAGCTTTCTTT.

This clonotype was counted only a few times. The CDR3 region is CASSLRGNEQFF. DNA of the CDR3: TGTGCCAGCAGTCTGCGGGGCAATGAGCAGTTCTTC. The chain combines TRBV6-5 with TRBJ2-1; D is possibly TRBD2 (6 bases). This CDR3 contains 12 residues. Trimming stripped 5 bases from V and 6 bases from J, with 8 bases between. Germline V lookup: CDR1 MNHEY, CDR2 SVGAGI.

This clonotype was observed at least ten times. This chain connects TRBV20-1 to TRBJ1-2, with D perhaps matching TRBD1 (6 bases). CDR3 length equals 11 residues. V was shortened by 5 bases and J by 8 bases, with 12 bases between the two germline ends. Germline CDR1 reads DFQATT; CDR2 reads SNEGSKA (reference sequence). The CDR3 loop reads CSADKGGGYTF. CDR3 nucleotides: TGCAGTGCTGACAAGGGGGGAGGCTACACCTTC.

This clonotype was observed many times. This sequence joins TRBV4-1 and TRBJ2-7, with D unclear. The CDR3 has 14 residues. CDR1 is MGHRA, CDR2 YSYEKL, per germline. V was pared by 1 base and J by 1 base, with 8 bases between. DNA of the CDR3: TGCGCCAGCAGCCAAGGGGCCAGATCCTACGAGCAGTACTTC. Its translation: CASSQGARSYEQYF.

The sample holds many counts of this clonotype. The chain has TRBV11-2 and TRBJ2-7; the D gene is possibly TRBD2 (6 bases). V was trimmed by 5 bases and J by 6 bases, leaving 17 bases between them. This CDR3 comprises 14 residues. Germline lookup yields CDR1 SGHAT and CDR2 FQNNGV. The DNA for the CDR3 is TGTGCCAGCAGCCCATCGGAGGGAGTCAGCGAGCAGTACTTC. Protein sequence: CASSPSEGVSEQYF.

V is TRBV27 and J is TRBJ2-3, with TRBD2 as a possible D gene (5 bases). Trimming left V 5 bases short and J 3 bases short, with 18 bases between. This CDR3 has 16 amino acids. Per the germline V gene, CDR1 is MNHEY and CDR2 is SMNVEV (reference sequence). The CDR3 is CASSLDSGKWTDTQYF. The CDR3 DNA follows: TGTGCCAGCAGTCTGGACTCAGGAAAATGGACAGATACGCAGTATTTT.

The sample holds many counts of this clonotype. The chain has TRBV18 and TRBJ1-2; D is unresolved. The CDR3 is made up of 14 amino acids. Germline lookup yields CDR1 KGHSH and CDR2 LQKENI. V gave up 2 bases and J gave up 4 bases, with 11 bases separating them. DNA of the CDR3: TGTGCCAGCTCACCATCGGAACAGATCTATGGCTACACCTTC. Translation: CASSPSEQIYGYTF.

This clonotype was counted a few times. The rearrangement links TRBV28 to TRBJ2-4, with 8 bases identical to TRBD1. With V trimmed by 8 bases and J by 1 base, 4 bases remained unmatched. Germline-derived CDR1 and CDR2 are MDHEN and SYDVKM. The CDR3 spans 14 residues. In DNA, the CDR3 is TGTGCCAGCCAAACAGGGGGGGCCAAAAACATTCAGTACTTC. Amino acids: CASQTGGAKNIQYF.

This clonotype was detected ten times or more. This rearrangement joins TRBV29-1 to TRBJ2-7; 9 bases are shared with TRBD2. V was pared by 3 bases and J by 3 bases, with 6 bases of the junction left unmatched. The germline V gene has CDR1 SQVTM and CDR2 ANQGSEA. The CDR3 runs 14 residues. The CDR3 loop reads CSVDGLAGIYEQYF. For the CDR3, the DNA is TGCAGCGTTGATGGGCTAGCGGGGATCTACGAGCAGTACTTC.

The table lists this clonotype with many counts. The gene calls are TRBV20-1 and TRBJ2-7; 7 positions match TRBD2. CDR1 DFQATT and CDR2 SNEGSKA come from the germline V gene (reference sequence). Trimming at V came to 5 bases and at J to 2 bases, leaving 6 bases not matched to a gene. CDR3 length equals 13 residues. CDR3 DNA: TGCAGTGCTCCTCGAGGGACTACCTACGAGCAGTACTTC. Its protein is CSAPRGTTYEQYF.

Of note for this clonotype: A much larger clone differs from this one at a single base, so this may be a read error. The chain uses TRBV7-6 and TRBJ2-6; either TRBD1 or TRBD2 may supply D (6 bases each). Germline V gene sequence: CDR1 SGHVS, CDR2 FNYEAQ. The CDR3 extends over 17 amino acids. Trimming stripped 5 bases from V and 0 bases from J, with 14 bases between. CDR3 in DNA: TGTGCCAGCAGCCGTGTGGGGGGCAGCTCTGGGGCCAACGTCCTGACTTTC. Residues: CASSRVGGSSGANVLTF. Full variable domain (missing parts from reference TRBV7-6 and TRBJ2-6): GAGVSQSPRYKVTKRGQDVALRCDPISGHVSLYWYRQALGQGPEFLTYFNYEAQQDKSGLPNDRFSAERPEGSISTLTIQRTEQRDSAMYRCASSRVGGSSGANVLTFGAGSRLTVL.

There are a few counts of this clonotype. The genes are TRBV27 and TRBJ2-1; D remains unclear. The V end was cut by 3 bases, the J end by 8 bases, with 14 bases between. The germline V gene encodes CDR1 MNHEY and CDR2 SMNVEV (reference sequence). This CDR3 is built from 14 residues. The CDR3 nucleotides read TGTGCCAGCAGTTTGGGGATAATAGTCCATGAGCAGTTCTTC. This translates into CASSLGIIVHEQFF.

This clonotype was counted only a few times. The chain uses TRBV29-1 and TRBJ2-1; D remains unclear. CDR1 is SQVTM and CDR2 is ANQGSEA in the germline V gene. The CDR3 has 11 residues. V lost 0 bases to trimming and J lost 10 bases, with 7 bases between them. CDR3: CSVEEKREQFF. The CDR3 DNA follows: TGCAGCGTTGAAGAGAAGCGCGAGCAGTTCTTC.

V usage is TRBV28 and J usage is TRBJ1-6, with TRBD1 identical over 7 bases. Germline trimming cut 6 bases from V and 10 bases from J; bases unmatched to any gene: 9. Germline CDR1 and CDR2: MDHEN and SYDVKM. This CDR3 has 14 residues. As DNA, the CDR3 is TGTGCCAGCAGCCAGACAGGGAATTACTCACCCCTCCACTTT. It is translated as CASSQTGNYSPLHF.

This clonotype was found many times. CDR3 loop: CASRDSGQGGHQPQHF. The CDR3 DNA follows: TGTGCCAGTAGGGACTCGGGACAGGGAGGCCATCAGCCCCAGCATTTT. V and J are TRBV19 and TRBJ1-5; 9 nucleotides match TRBD1. The J segment lost 5 bases and the V segment lost 6 bases, leaving 11 bases of the junction unmatched. This CDR3 contains 16 residues. Per germline, CDR1 LNHDA and CDR2 SQIVND (reference sequence). Full variable domain (outside the CDR3, taken from reference TRBV19 and TRBJ1-5): DGGITQSPKYLFRKEGQNVTLSCEQNLNHDAMYWYRQDPGQGLRLIYYSQIVNDFQKGDIAEGYSVSREKKESFPLTVTSAQKNPTAFYLCASRDSGQGGHQPQHFGDGTRLSIL.

This clonotype was counted between two and nine times. The rearrangement uses TRBV20-1 and TRBJ2-1; D is tentatively TRBD1 or TRBD2 (5 bases each). Germline V gene sequence: CDR1 DFQATT, CDR2 SNEGSKA (reference sequence). Trimming shortened V by 2 bases and J by 6 bases, and 11 bases separated the two germline ends. The CDR3 runs to 13 residues. As DNA, the CDR3 is TGCAGTGCTAGACCGGGACCACTCAATGAGCAGTTCTTC. It specifies CSARPGPLNEQFF.

The V call is TRBV29-1, the J call TRBJ2-1; D uncertain. This CDR3 spans 14 amino acids. Germline V lookup: CDR1 SQVTM, CDR2 ANQGSEA. Trimming stripped 7 bases from V and 0 bases from J, with 13 bases between. In nucleotides, the CDR3 is TGCAGCGGGTGGACGGGCGGCTCCTACAATGAGCAGTTCTTC. Its protein is CSGWTGGSYNEQFF.

This clonotype was observed at least ten times. The chain recombines TRBV3-1 with TRBJ2-3; D not resolved. Trimming removed 2 bases from V and 2 bases from J, with 2 bases in between. Germline lookup yields CDR1 LGHDT and CDR2 YNNKEL (reference sequence). This CDR3 contains 12 residues. The CDR3 region is CASSQTTDTQYF. In DNA, the CDR3 is TGTGCCAGCAGCCAAACCACAGATACGCAGTATTTT.

V gene TRBV4-2 combines with J gene TRBJ2-7; 12 bases align to TRBD2. Trimming at V came to 4 bases and at J to 0 bases, leaving 10 bases not matched to a gene. This CDR3 comprises 18 residues. The germline gives CDR1 LGHNA, CDR2 YNFKEQ. CDR3 coding DNA: TGTGCCAGCAGCCGTGGGACTAGCGGGCTTCCCAGCTCCTACGAGCAGTACTTC. Translating gives CASSRGTSGLPSSYEQYF.

This clonotype was picked up many times. The chain couples TRBV9 to TRBJ2-1, with TRBD2 identical over 7 bases. After removal of 7 bases from V and 2 bases from J, the junction contained 12 bases not matched to a gene. Germline V gives CDR1 SGDLS, CDR2 YYNGEE. CDR3 length equals 16 residues. CDR3 residues: CASGSGLAATYNEQFF. CDR3 sequence (DNA): TGTGCCAGCGGCTCGGGGCTAGCGGCCACCTACAATGAGCAGTTCTTC.

This clonotype appeared a few times. The V call is TRBV28, the J call TRBJ1-6; a weak D match, TRBD1 (6 bases). This CDR3 comprises 15 residues. CDR1 and CDR2 (germline): MDHEN, SYDVKM. V gave up 4 bases and J gave up 5 bases, with 12 bases separating them. The CDR3: CASSSGQLHNSPLHF. The CDR3 DNA reads as TGTGCCAGCAGTTCCGGACAGCTTCATAATTCACCCCTCCACTTT.

The rearrangement uses TRBV9 and TRBJ2-3; D may correspond to TRBD1 or TRBD2 (5 bases each). The CDR3 extends over 15 amino acids. CDR1 and CDR2 from the germline V gene are SGDLS and YYNGEE. Trimming stripped 3 bases from V and 10 bases from J, with 21 bases between. The CDR3 DNA follows: TGTGCCAGCAGCGCTCTCCCGGGACCCCGCGAATCGCAGTATTTT. Amino acid sequence: CASSALPGPRESQYF.

This clonotype has at least ten counts. This chain connects TRBV20-1 to TRBJ2-7, with unresolved D. Germline assignment: CDR1 DFQATT and CDR2 SNEGSKA (reference sequence). This CDR3 is built from 11 residues. Trimming stripped 7 bases from V and 3 bases from J, with 10 bases between. The CDR3 DNA sequence: TGCAGTGGCGCAGCCCTCTACGAGCAGTACTTC. As protein: CSGAALYEQYF.